The 16 T cell receptor beta chains given below trace back to one sample, sequenced in a study of tissue T cells after allogeneic stem cell transplantation. Repertoires were generated with immunoSEQ multiplex PCR, while TCRdb's copy carries only in-frame clones and drops some. The table shows nearly 50,000 clones, with 73% occurring only once. Sequencing used sorted cells pooled from one or two spleens. The receptors here all came from a pool of C57BL/6 mice in good health.

With regard to this clone: The germline and genes are mouse ones. CDR3 DNA, as far as it was read: TGTGCCAGCAGTGAAAGGAGGGGGCCCAACGAAAGATTATTT. Translated, it gives CASSERRGPNERLF. The full CDR3 reads CASSERRGPNERLFF. The rearrangement joins TRBV13-3 to TRBJ1-4; TRBD1 agrees at 7 bases. The read ends 1 residue early relative to the CDR3; the germline J gene fills the gap. J was trimmed by 3 bases and V by 2 bases; bases with no gene match: 4. Germline V gives CDR1 NNHDY, CDR2 SYVADS. The CDR3 extends over 15 amino acids.

In the case of this clone: The germline and genes are mouse ones. The observed sequence ends 1 residue before the CDR3 terminus, with the missing tail filled in from the germline J gene. The chain carries TRBV12-2 and TRBJ2-5; 8 bases align to TRBD2. This CDR3 has 14 residues. V trimming: 0 bases; J trimming: 5 bases; junction bases outside the gene matches: 3. The germline V gene has CDR1 SGHLS and CDR2 HYDKME. CDR3 loop: CASSLGGGGDTQYF. CDR3 DNA (partial): TGTGCCAGCTCTCTCGGGGGGGGCGGAGACACCCAGTAC.

A note on this clone: Gene names follow the mouse nomenclature. The read stops 1 residue short of the end of the CDR3; the missing end is completed from the germline J gene. The V gene is TRBV15, the J gene TRBJ2-7; a weak D match, TRBD1 (7 bases). V was pared by 6 bases and J by 7 bases, with 13 bases between. The CDR3 loop spans 12 amino acids. Germline V gives CDR1 SGHND, CDR2 FRSKSL. The CDR3 here is CASSPRGREQYF. The CDR3 DNA, read in part, is TGTGCCAGCAGCCCGAGGGGGCGGGAACAGTAC.

Points on this clone: Gene names refer to mouse genes. The observed sequence ends 1 residue before the CDR3 terminus, with the missing tail filled in from the germline J gene. The chain is built from TRBV26 and TRBJ2-3; perhaps TRBD1 as D (6 bases). CDR1 and CDR2 (germline): KGHPV, FQNQEV (reference sequence). There are 14 residues in the CDR3. V lost 6 bases and J 0 bases, leaving 10 bases between the germline ends. The CDR3 DNA, read in part, is TGTGCCAGCAGCCCGGGACATAGTGCAGAAACGCTGTAT. The encoded protein is CASSPGHSAETLY. The full CDR3 protein is CASSPGHSAETLYF.

This clone has more than one count but fewer than ten. Gene and germline names: mouse. The read comes to an end 1 residue before the CDR3 does, leaving the germline J gene to fill in the end. Other DNA sequences from this sample encode an identical CDR3 as well. The chain carries TRBV13-2 and TRBJ1-2, with a tentative D call TRBD1 (5 bases). CDR1 NNHNN and CDR2 SYGAGS come from the germline V gene (reference sequence). This CDR3 comprises 14 residues. V lost 1 base and J 0 bases, leaving 7 bases between the germline ends. The DNA read from the CDR3 is TGTGCCAGCGGTGATCCAGGGACAAACTCCGACTACACC. Encoded protein: CASGDPGTNSDYT. The entire CDR3 sequence reads CASGDPGTNSDYTF.

On this clone: Genes and germline are mouse. The DNA ends 1 residue before the CDR3 does, and the rest of the CDR3 is filled in from the germline J gene. The rearrangement joins TRBV13-2 to TRBJ2-1; 11 nucleotides line up with TRBD2. CDR1 and CDR2 (germline): NNHNN, SYGAGS (reference sequence). Unmatched junction bases numbered 7, after V lost 2 bases and J lost 3 bases. This CDR3 comprises 17 residues. Partial CDR3 DNA: TGTGCCAGCGGTGACGAAGACTGGGGGGGGGCCTATGCTGAGCAGTTC. Amino acid sequence: CASGDEDWGGAYAEQF. The whole CDR3 protein is CASGDEDWGGAYAEQFF.

In the case of this clone: Gene names denote mouse genes. The read terminates 1 residue before the CDR3 end, so the remaining end is supplied by the germline J gene. The chain is built from TRBV29 and TRBJ1-1, with unresolved D. The CDR3 runs to 13 residues. CDR1 MSHET and CDR2 SYDVDS come from the germline V gene. V lost 2 bases and J 3 bases, leaving 7 bases between the germline ends. The sequenced part of the CDR3 DNA is TGTGCTAGCAGTTTACCGGGAGACACAGAAGTCTTC. It yields the protein CASSLPGDTEVF. The entire CDR3 protein is CASSLPGDTEVFF.

For this clone: Gene names denote mouse genes. The read ends 1 residue early relative to the CDR3; the germline J gene fills the gap. This chain connects TRBV13-3 to TRBJ1-3; D possibly corresponds to TRBD1 (5 bases). CDR1 is NNHDY and CDR2 is SYVADS in the germline V gene. With 4 bases removed from V and 0 bases from J, the gap between germline ends came to 8 bases. The CDR3 runs 14 residues. The sequenced part of the CDR3 DNA is TGTGCCAGCAGTCGGACACCTTCTGGAAATACGCTCTAT. Amino acid sequence: CASSRTPSGNTLY. The whole CDR3 region reads CASSRTPSGNTLYF.

This clone was seen more than once but under ten times. Gene names and germline match the mouse. Sequencing ends 1 residue short of the CDR3 end; the germline J gene provides the rest. Distinct nucleotide sequences in the sample also encode this CDR3. V and J are TRBV2 and TRBJ2-7; TRBD1 might be the D (6 bases). The V end was cut by 0 bases, the J end by 0 bases, with 6 bases between. Germline lookup yields CDR1 LGHNA and CDR2 YSYQKL. The CDR3 loop spans 14 amino acids. CDR3 DNA, as far as it was read: TGTGCCAGCAGCCAAGAAGGGGGCTCCTATGAACAGTAC. It is translated as CASSQEGGSYEQY. In full, the CDR3 reads CASSQEGGSYEQYF.

Concerning this clone: Mouse germline and gene names are used. The CDR3 goes on 1 residue after the read ends, and that part is filled in from the germline J gene. The same CDR3 is also encoded by other DNA sequences in this sample. J is TRBJ2-7 and V is TRBV5, with 11 bases aligning to TRBD2. In germline, CDR1 is LGHNA, CDR2 YNLKQL (reference sequence). The J segment lost 4 bases and the V segment lost 5 bases, leaving 1 base of the junction unmatched. CDR3 length: 13 residues. The sequenced CDR3 bases are TGTGCCAGCAGCGGGGACTGGGGGTATGAACAGTAC. Its translation is CASSGDWGYEQY. In full, the CDR3 is CASSGDWGYEQYF.

Regarding this clone: Gene names and germline refer to mouse. Sequencing ends 1 residue short of the CDR3 end; the germline J gene provides the rest. J is TRBJ2-2 and V is TRBV14, with 8 nucleotides matching TRBD2. The J segment lost 0 bases and the V segment lost 5 bases, leaving 3 bases of the junction unmatched. Germline lookup yields CDR1 SGHDT and CDR2 FRDEAV. This CDR3 is built from 15 residues. CDR3 residues: CASSSDWANTGQLYF. The CDR3 bases that were read are TGTGCCAGCAGCTCGGACTGGGCAAACACCGGGCAGCTCTAC.

Note on this clone: The listed genes are named as in mouse. The CDR3 goes on 1 residue after the read ends, and that part is filled in from the germline J gene. This sequence joins TRBV13-2 and TRBJ2-5; 8 bases match TRBD1. J lost 2 bases, V lost 1 base, and 3 bases had no gene match. This CDR3 has 15 amino acids. The V gene's germline CDR1 is NNHNN and CDR2 SYGAGS (reference sequence). The CDR3 region is CASGDSGGSQDTQYF. CDR3 DNA, as far as it was read: TGTGCCAGCGGTGATTCAGGGGGCAGCCAAGACACCCAGTAC.

For this clone: Mouse gene names and germline throughout. The read terminates 1 residue before the CDR3 end, so the remaining end is supplied by the germline J gene. The chain employs TRBV26 and TRBJ2-2; the match to TRBD1 covers 8 bases. The CDR3 runs to 13 residues. V was pared by 4 bases and J by 6 bases, with 1 base of the junction left unmatched. Germline V gene sequence: CDR1 KGHPV, CDR2 FQNQEV (reference sequence). CDR3 amino acids: CASSRTGPGQLYF. The CDR3 bases that were read are TGTGCCAGCAGTCGGACAGGGCCCGGGCAGCTCTAC.

In its sample, this clone was seen once. Gene names are mouse gene names. The read halts 1 residue ahead of the CDR3 end, with the missing end drawn from the germline J gene. The genes are TRBV26 and TRBJ2-1; 9 nucleotides match TRBD1. Germline V gene sequence: CDR1 KGHPV, CDR2 FQNQEV (reference sequence). This CDR3 has 15 amino acids. With V trimmed by 4 bases and J by 3 bases, 4 bases remained unmatched. CDR3 bases read: TGTGCCAGCAGTCGGGAACAGGGGGCCTATGCTGAGCAGTTC. Protein product: CASSREQGAYAEQF. The full CDR3 reads CASSREQGAYAEQFF.

Turning to this clone: Gene names denote mouse genes. The missing CDR3 end, 1 residue past where the read stops, is filled in from the germline J gene. This chain connects TRBV19 to TRBJ1-4, with TRBD1 as a possible D gene (6 bases). V was clipped by 2 bases and J by 3 bases, with 8 bases between them. The CDR3 sequence is 14 residues long. Germline values: CDR1 FNHDT, CDR2 SITEND (reference sequence). CDR3 sequence: CASSIRGANERLFF. The CDR3 DNA, read in part, is TGTGCCAGCAGTATTAGGGGGGCCAACGAAAGATTATTT.

Details on this clone: Mouse gene names apply. Partial CDR3 DNA: TGTGCCTGGAGTCTAGAGGGTGGGGGTAACCAAGACACCCAGTAC. It is translated as CAWSLEGGGNQDTQY. The whole CDR3 reads CAWSLEGGGNQDTQYF. The chain recombines TRBV31 with TRBJ2-5, with D possibly being TRBD2 (6 bases). The read gets to within 1 residue of the CDR3 end, and the germline J gene fills in the rest. V shed 0 bases and J shed 0 bases, with 13 bases lying between them. This CDR3 has 16 residues. Germline V gene lookup returns CDR1 GKSSPN and CDR2 SITVG.